These T cell receptor beta chains were read from a single sample in a study of cytomegalovirus exposure and HLA in healthy donors. This table comes from immunoSEQ multiplex PCR, and its TCRdb copy is limited to in-frame clones, with some not included. The profile shows 150,000 to 200,000 clones, approximately 88% of them singletons. Sequencing used PBMCs. Every receptor here comes from a man aged 18 to 29 in good health and CMV-seropositive. The CDR3 runs from the conserved cysteine through the conserved F or W. D genes are given only for firm matches. Some rows have no size entry. The others give once, few or many, or a class for an expanded clone.

v_gene: TRBV30
abundance: .
j_gene: TRBJ2-7
d_gene: .
CDR3nt: TGTGCCTGGAGTGTGCAGGGTTCCTACGAGCAGTACTTC
CDR3aa: CAWSVQGSYEQYF

v_gene: TRBV7-3
abundance: .
j_gene: TRBJ2-2
d_gene: .
CDR3nt: TGTGCCAGCAGCTTAAGGGGACTGAACACCGGGGAGCTGTTTTTT
CDR3aa: CASSLRGLNTGELFF

v_gene: TRBV7-2
abundance: .
j_gene: TRBJ2-5
d_gene: TRBD2
CDR3nt: TGTGCCAGCAGCTTAGGGCGGACTAGCGGGTTTATCGAGACCCAGTACTTC
CDR3aa: CASSLGRTSGFIETQYF

v_gene: TRBV5-1
abundance: .
j_gene: TRBJ2-5
d_gene: .
CDR3nt: TGCGCCAGCAGCTTGGCAGGGGTTGAAGAGACCCAGTACTTC
CDR3aa: CASSLAGVEETQYF

v_gene: TRBV6-1
abundance: once
j_gene: TRBJ2-7
d_gene: TRBD2
CDR3nt: TGTGCCAGCAGTGAAGCAGGACTAGACGCATACGAGCAGTACTTC
CDR3aa: CASSEAGLDAYEQYF

v_gene: TRBV7-6
abundance: once
j_gene: TRBJ2-5
d_gene: TRBD2
CDR3nt: TGTGCCAGCAGCCCGGGGAGGGGACTAGCGGGAGAGGGCGAGACCCAGTACTTC
CDR3aa: CASSPGRGLAGEGETQYF

v_gene: TRBV29-1
abundance: .
j_gene: TRBJ1-3
d_gene: TRBD1
CDR3nt: TGCAGCGTTGTAGACGGACAGGCCGAAGGAAACACCATATATTTT
CDR3aa: CSVVDGQAEGNTIYF

v_gene: TRBV5-6
abundance: .
j_gene: TRBJ2-3
d_gene: .
CDR3nt: TGTGCCTCCAACAGGGCCCCGGGCACAGATACGCAGTATTTT
CDR3aa: CASNRAPGTDTQYF

v_gene: TRBV7-9
abundance: .
j_gene: TRBJ2-5
d_gene: .
CDR3nt: TGTGCCAGCAGCTTAGTTAATTGGGACACGACCCAGTACTTC
CDR3aa: CASSLVNWDTTQYF

v_gene: TRBV7-9
abundance: .
j_gene: TRBJ2-7
d_gene: TRBD2
CDR3nt: TGTGCCAGCAGTTGGGGACTAGCGGGAGGGCCGAACTACGAGCAGTACTTC
CDR3aa: CASSWGLAGGPNYEQYF

v_gene: TRBV9
abundance: .
j_gene: TRBJ2-7
d_gene: TRBD2
CDR3nt: TGTGCCAGCAGCGCAGGACTAGCGGGAACGTACCACGAGCAGTACTTC
CDR3aa: CASSAGLAGTYHEQYF

v_gene: TRBV29-1
abundance: .
j_gene: TRBJ1-2
d_gene: .
CDR3nt: TGCACCGTCGCGGGGGGAGCTAACTATGGCTACACCTTC
CDR3aa: CTVAGGANYGYTF

v_gene: TRBV23-1
abundance: .
j_gene: TRBJ1-1
d_gene: .
CDR3nt: TGCGCCAGCAGTCAACGGCAGGGGACTGAAGCTTTCTTT
CDR3aa: CASSQRQGTEAFF

v_gene: TRBV28
abundance: .
j_gene: TRBJ1-5
d_gene: TRBD1
CDR3nt: TGTGCCAGCAGCCCTAAGGGGACAGGGATTGGCGGCAATCAGCCCCAGCATTTT
CDR3aa: CASSPKGTGIGGNQPQHF